Listed below are T cell receptor beta chains from one sample, sequenced in a study of cytomegalovirus exposure and HLA in healthy donors. The assay was immunoSEQ multiplex PCR, and TCRdb's table has in-frame clones only and misses some. Here the sample spans 300,000 to 350,000 clones, over 75% being singletons. Material for sequencing was PBMCs. The source is a young man in good health and CMV-seronegative. Each CDR3 is given with its conserved first and last residue. D genes are given only for firm matches. Not all rows give a size; the values are once, few, many and, for expanded clones, a class.

length	V	J	D	size	CDR3	DNA
15	TRBV18	TRBJ1-4	TRBD1	NA	CASSPTTGANEKLFF	TGTGCCAGCTCACCCACGACAGGGGCTAATGAAAAACTGTTTTTT
15	TRBV19	TRBJ1-5	NA	NA	CASSRGASPNQPQHF	TGTGCCAGTAGTCGGGGGGCTTCTCCCAATCAGCCCCAGCATTTT
15	TRBV6-5	TRBJ2-5	TRBD2	NA	CASSYRLAGQETQYF	TGTGCCAGCAGTTACCGACTAGCGGGTCAAGAGACCCAGTACTTC
16	TRBV6-6	TRBJ2-7	TRBD2	NA	CASSSPGLAGTYEQYF	TGTGCCAGCAGTTCCCCCGGACTAGCGGGCACTTACGAGCAGTACTTC
16	TRBV6-6	TRBJ1-1	NA	NA	CASSYSDGGWRTEAFF	TGTGCCAGCAGTTACTCGGACGGGGGGTGGCGCACTGAAGCTTTCTTT
13	TRBV19	TRBJ1-1	NA	NA	CASSILTDTEAFF	TGTGCCAGTAGTATTTTGACAGACACTGAAGCTTTCTTT
14	TRBV15	TRBJ2-5	NA	NA	CATSRGGRGETQYF	TGTGCCACCAGCAGAGGTGGCAGGGGTGAGACCCAGTACTTC
14	TRBV4-1	TRBJ2-7	TRBD1	NA	CASSQPGGWSEQYF	TGCGCCAGCAGCCAACCAGGGGGATGGTCCGAGCAGTACTTC
14	TRBV5-4	TRBJ1-1	NA	NA	CASSLGRGMTEAFF	TGTGCCAGCAGCCTCGGGCGGGGGATGACTGAAGCTTTCTTT
13	TRBV10-3	TRBJ2-3	TRBD1	NA	CAISRGDRDTQYF	TGTGCCATCAGTCGAGGGGACAGAGATACGCAGTATTTT
15	TRBV7-8	TRBJ1-5	NA	NA	CASSLSAYSNQPQHF	TGTGCCAGCAGCTTATCAGCGTATAGCAATCAGCCCCAGCATTTT
14	TRBV5-4	TRBJ2-5	TRBD2	once	CASTPGRGEETQYF	TGTGCCAGCACCCCTGGACGGGGGGAAGAGACCCAGTACTTC
14	TRBV5-4	TRBJ1-1	NA	NA	CASSLGQGGTEAFF	TGTGCCAGCAGCTTGGGGCAGGGAGGGACTGAAGCTTTCTTT